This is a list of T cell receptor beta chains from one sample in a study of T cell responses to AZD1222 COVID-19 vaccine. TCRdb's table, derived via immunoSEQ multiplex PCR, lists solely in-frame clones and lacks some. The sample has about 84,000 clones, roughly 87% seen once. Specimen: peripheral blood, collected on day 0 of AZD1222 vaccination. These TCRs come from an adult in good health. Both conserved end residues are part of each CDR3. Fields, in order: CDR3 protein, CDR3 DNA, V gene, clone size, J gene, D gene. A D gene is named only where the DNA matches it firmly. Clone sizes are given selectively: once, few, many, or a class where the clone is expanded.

CDR3 protein: CASSPPGNYEQYF
CDR3 DNA: TGTGCCAGCTCACCACCCGGGAACTACGAGCAGTACTTC
V gene: TRBV18
clone size: -
J gene: TRBJ2-7
D gene: -

CDR3 protein: CASSIAGVGTGELFF
CDR3 DNA: TGTGCCAGTAGTATAGCAGGGGTTGGCACCGGGGAGCTGTTTTTT
V gene: TRBV19
clone size: few
J gene: TRBJ2-2
D gene: -

CDR3 protein: CASSQETGPSSYNEQFF
CDR3 DNA: TGCGCCAGCAGCCAAGAAACAGGCCCGAGCTCCTACAATGAGCAGTTCTTC
V gene: TRBV4-3
clone size: few
J gene: TRBJ2-1
D gene: -

CDR3 protein: CASSPGQGERGYTF
CDR3 DNA: TGTGCCAGCAGCCCGGGACAGGGGGAAAGGGGCTACACCTTC
V gene: TRBV9
clone size: -
J gene: TRBJ1-2
D gene: TRBD1

CDR3 protein: CASSLAGNYGYTF
CDR3 DNA: TGTGCCAGCAGCTTAGCCGGGAACTATGGCTACACCTTC
V gene: TRBV7-2
clone size: -
J gene: TRBJ1-2
D gene: -

CDR3 protein: CASSKVPLCRKREPRGDTQYF
CDR3 DNA: TGTGCCAGCAGCAAAGTACCCCTGTGCAGAAAGCGGGAGCCAAGGGGAGATACGCAGTATTTT
V gene: TRBV21-1
clone size: -
J gene: TRBJ2-3
D gene: -

CDR3 protein: CASSERDRVVVQPQHF
CDR3 DNA: TGCGCCAGCAGTGAAAGGGACAGGGTTGTAGTCCAGCCCCAGCATTTT
V gene: TRBV10-1
clone size: -
J gene: TRBJ1-5
D gene: TRBD1

CDR3 protein: CASSSEMGSGYEQYF
CDR3 DNA: TGTGCCAGCAGCTCCGAGATGGGGTCTGGTTACGAGCAGTACTTC
V gene: TRBV7-9
clone size: -
J gene: TRBJ2-7
D gene: -

CDR3 protein: CASSSTGSPGAFF
CDR3 DNA: TGCGCCAGCAGCTCCACTGGCTCACCGGGGGCTTTCTTT
V gene: TRBV5-1
clone size: -
J gene: TRBJ1-1
D gene: -

CDR3 protein: CASSIFTAITYNEQFF
CDR3 DNA: TGTGCCAGTAGTATATTTACAGCTATAACCTACAATGAGCAGTTCTTC
V gene: TRBV19
clone size: -
J gene: TRBJ2-1
D gene: -

CDR3 protein: CASSDLGTSAYNEQFF
CDR3 DNA: TGTGCCAGTAGTGACCTCGGGACTAGCGCATACAATGAGCAGTTCTTC
V gene: TRBV19
clone size: -
J gene: TRBJ2-1
D gene: TRBD2

CDR3 protein: CASSLDRVRGNQPQHF
CDR3 DNA: TGCGCCAGCAGTTTAGACAGGGTTCGGGGCAATCAGCCCCAGCATTTT
V gene: TRBV5-8
clone size: -
J gene: TRBJ1-5
D gene: TRBD1

CDR3 protein: CATRGSYNSPLHF
CDR3 DNA: TGTGCCACCAGAGGTTCCTATAATTCACCCCTCCACTTT
V gene: TRBV7-9
clone size: -
J gene: TRBJ1-6
D gene: -

CDR3 protein: CASSIRELGFNEQFF
CDR3 DNA: TGTGCCAGTAGTATTCGGGAGCTGGGGTTCAATGAGCAGTTCTTC
V gene: TRBV19
clone size: -
J gene: TRBJ2-1
D gene: -

CDR3 protein: CASSSPGRSYGYTF
CDR3 DNA: TGTGCCAGCAGTTCCCCCGGCAGGTCCTATGGCTACACCTTC
V gene: TRBV27
clone size: -
J gene: TRBJ1-2
D gene: -

CDR3 protein: CASSPSRTGSEDTQYF
CDR3 DNA: TGTGCCAGCTCACCATCCCGGACAGGGTCCGAAGATACGCAGTATTTT
V gene: TRBV18
clone size: -
J gene: TRBJ2-3
D gene: TRBD1

CDR3 protein: CASSEGQGISYTF
CDR3 DNA: TGTGCCAGCAGTGAGGGACAGGGGATTTCCTACACCTTC
V gene: TRBV25-1
clone size: -
J gene: TRBJ1-2
D gene: TRBD1

CDR3 protein: CASREHPSVGYTF
CDR3 DNA: TGTGCCAGCAGAGAACACCCGTCGGTCGGCTACACCTTC
V gene: TRBV2
clone size: -
J gene: TRBJ1-2
D gene: -

CDR3 protein: CASSLTASNQPQHF
CDR3 DNA: TGTGCCAGCAGCTTGACCGCAAGCAATCAGCCCCAGCATTTT
V gene: TRBV7-9
clone size: few
J gene: TRBJ1-5
D gene: -

CDR3 protein: CASSEVVDYNSPLHF
CDR3 DNA: TGTGCCAGCAGTGAAGTTGTGGATTATAATTCACCCCTCCACTTT
V gene: TRBV6-1
clone size: -
J gene: TRBJ1-6
D gene: -

CDR3 protein: CASSQEASLAGGGRDTQYF
CDR3 DNA: TGTGCCAGCAGCCAAGAGGCCTCACTAGCGGGAGGGGGGAGAGATACGCAGTATTTT
V gene: TRBV3-1/TRBV3-2
clone size: -
J gene: TRBJ2-3
D gene: TRBD2

CDR3 protein: CASSLPWGTEAFF
CDR3 DNA: TGTGCCAGCAGCCTCCCATGGGGCACTGAAGCTTTCTTT
V gene: TRBV3-1/TRBV3-2
clone size: -
J gene: TRBJ1-1
D gene: -

CDR3 protein: CASTKPGLVSNQPQHF
CDR3 DNA: TGCGCCAGCACCAAACCAGGGTTAGTTAGCAATCAGCCCCAGCATTTT
V gene: TRBV10-2
clone size: few
J gene: TRBJ1-5
D gene: -

CDR3 protein: CASSRGETGELFF
CDR3 DNA: TGTGCCAGCAGCCGGGGGGAAACCGGGGAGCTGTTTTTT
V gene: TRBV7-3
clone size: -
J gene: TRBJ2-2
D gene: TRBD2

CDR3 protein: CASSYDRGNHEQYF
CDR3 DNA: TGTGCCAGCAGTTACGACAGGGGGAACCACGAGCAGTACTTC
V gene: TRBV6-5
clone size: -
J gene: TRBJ2-7
D gene: TRBD1

CDR3 protein: CASRNQGGYGYTF
CDR3 DNA: TGTGCCAGCAGAAACCAGGGAGGCTATGGCTACACCTTC
V gene: TRBV5-4
clone size: -
J gene: TRBJ1-2
D gene: -

CDR3 protein: CASRPRTGDLGNTIYF
CDR3 DNA: TGTGCCAGTAGACCGAGGACAGGCGACCTTGGAAACACCATATATTTT
V gene: TRBV19
clone size: -
J gene: TRBJ1-3
D gene: TRBD1

CDR3 protein: CASSLGPASSYNEQFF
CDR3 DNA: TGTGCCAGCAGCTTAGGCCCAGCCTCCTCCTACAATGAGCAGTTCTTC
V gene: TRBV7-8
clone size: -
J gene: TRBJ2-1
D gene: -

CDR3 protein: CASSIDRDLHFQHF
CDR3 DNA: TGTGCCAGCAGTATCGACAGGGACCTGCATTTCCAGCATTTT
V gene: TRBV6-5
clone size: -
J gene: TRBJ1-5
D gene: TRBD1

CDR3 protein: CASSQDRETQYF
CDR3 DNA: TGTGCCAGCAGCCAAGATAGGGAGACCCAGTACTTC
V gene: TRBV3-1/TRBV3-2
clone size: -
J gene: TRBJ2-5
D gene: -

CDR3 protein: CASSLTTSLAGQETQYF
CDR3 DNA: TGTGCTAGCAGCTTGACCACATCTCTAGCGGGCCAAGAGACCCAGTACTTC
V gene: TRBV7-7
clone size: -
J gene: TRBJ2-5
D gene: TRBD2

CDR3 protein: CASSLSPGVPQTF
CDR3 DNA: TGTGCCAGCAGTTTAAGTCCAGGGGTCCCCCAGACTTTC
V gene: TRBV28
clone size: -
J gene: TRBJ2-6
D gene: -

CDR3 protein: CASSFGGTGSYEQYF
CDR3 DNA: TGTGCCAGCAGCTTTGGGGGGACAGGCTCCTACGAGCAGTACTTC
V gene: TRBV7-2
clone size: -
J gene: TRBJ2-7
D gene: TRBD1

CDR3 protein: CSVRLWAEGSGYTF
CDR3 DNA: TGCAGCGTTCGGCTCTGGGCAGAGGGAAGCGGCTACACCTTC
V gene: TRBV29-1
clone size: -
J gene: TRBJ1-2
D gene: -

CDR3 protein: CASSYARTGGHEAFF
CDR3 DNA: TGTGCCAGCAGTTACGCTAGGACAGGGGGCCATGAAGCTTTCTTT
V gene: TRBV6-5
clone size: once
J gene: TRBJ1-1
D gene: TRBD1

CDR3 protein: CASSQTTGPFSGNTIYF
CDR3 DNA: TGTGCCAGCAGCCAAACCACGGGACCCTTCTCTGGAAACACCATATATTTT
V gene: TRBV4-2
clone size: -
J gene: TRBJ1-3
D gene: -

CDR3 protein: CSAAHEKLFF
CDR3 DNA: TGCAGTGCCGCACATGAAAAACTGTTTTTT
V gene: TRBV20-1
clone size: -
J gene: TRBJ1-4
D gene: -

CDR3 protein: CASSVDANYGYTF
CDR3 DNA: TGTGCCAGTAGTGTGGACGCGAACTATGGCTACACCTTC
V gene: TRBV19
clone size: -
J gene: TRBJ1-2
D gene: -

CDR3 protein: CASTTTTNEKLFF
CDR3 DNA: TGTGCCAGCACAACTACAACTAATGAAAAACTGTTTTTT
V gene: TRBV12-3/TRBV12-4
clone size: -
J gene: TRBJ1-4
D gene: -

CDR3 protein: CASKIQGNTEAFF
CDR3 DNA: TGTGCCAGCAAAATTCAGGGGAACACTGAAGCTTTCTTT
V gene: TRBV6-5
clone size: -
J gene: TRBJ1-1
D gene: -

CDR3 protein: CASSYSNAEPGYTF
CDR3 DNA: TGTGCCAGCAGTTACTCGAACGCGGAGCCTGGCTACACCTTC
V gene: TRBV6-6
clone size: few
J gene: TRBJ1-2
D gene: -

CDR3 protein: CASSLSGPPTDTQYF
CDR3 DNA: TGTGCCAGCAGCTTGAGCGGGCCTCCCACAGATACGCAGTATTTT
V gene: TRBV7-9
clone size: -
J gene: TRBJ2-3
D gene: -

CDR3 protein: CASSPTQIGLQYF
CDR3 DNA: TGTGCCAGCAGCCCTACACAAATTGGGTTGCAGTATTTT
V gene: TRBV7-6
clone size: -
J gene: TRBJ2-3
D gene: -

CDR3 protein: CASSLLALNTGELFF
CDR3 DNA: TGTGCCAGCAGCTTGCTAGCGCTAAACACCGGGGAGCTGTTTTTT
V gene: TRBV7-9
clone size: -
J gene: TRBJ2-2
D gene: -

CDR3 protein: CAWRDQTVPPYEQYF
CDR3 DNA: TGTGCCTGGAGGGACCAGACAGTTCCTCCCTACGAGCAGTACTTC
V gene: TRBV30
clone size: few
J gene: TRBJ2-7
D gene: -

CDR3 protein: CASSPGLPQLDGYTF
CDR3 DNA: TGCGCCAGCAGCCCCGGGCTCCCGCAGCTGGATGGCTACACCTTC
V gene: TRBV5-1
clone size: -
J gene: TRBJ1-2
D gene: -

CDR3 protein: CASSLIEGADYGYTF
CDR3 DNA: TGTGCCAGCAGCTTAATTGAAGGGGCTGACTATGGCTACACCTTC
V gene: TRBV7-8
clone size: -
J gene: TRBJ1-2
D gene: -

CDR3 protein: CASWGTIDTQYF
CDR3 DNA: TGTGCCAGCTGGGGAACAATTGATACGCAGTATTTT
V gene: TRBV6-5
clone size: -
J gene: TRBJ2-3
D gene: -

CDR3 protein: CASSQDRWGGGDGNQPQHF
CDR3 DNA: TGCGCCAGCAGCCAAGATCGGTGGGGGGGAGGGGATGGCAATCAGCCCCAGCATTTT
V gene: TRBV4-3
clone size: -
J gene: TRBJ1-5
D gene: -

CDR3 protein: CSVSTGDAGQPQHF
CDR3 DNA: TGCAGCGTCTCGACAGGCGATGCGGGTCAGCCCCAGCATTTT
V gene: TRBV29-1
clone size: once
J gene: TRBJ1-5
D gene: -

CDR3 protein: CASSIQPGAGGQPQHF
CDR3 DNA: TGTGCCAGCTCTATACAACCGGGTGCGGGTGGTCAGCCCCAGCATTTT
V gene: TRBV18
clone size: -
J gene: TRBJ1-5
D gene: -

CDR3 protein: CASSLQPNTEAFF
CDR3 DNA: TGTGCCAGCAGCCTACAGCCGAACACTGAAGCTTTCTTT
V gene: TRBV5-6
clone size: -
J gene: TRBJ1-1
D gene: -

CDR3 protein: CASSVAGGSGTSYNEQFF
CDR3 DNA: TGTGCCAGCAGCGTAGCGGGGGGAAGCGGAACCTCCTACAATGAGCAGTTCTTC
V gene: TRBV9
clone size: -
J gene: TRBJ2-1
D gene: TRBD2

CDR3 protein: CASSPAQADEQYF
CDR3 DNA: TGTGCCAGCTCTCCAGCTCAGGCGGACGAGCAGTACTTC
V gene: TRBV18
clone size: -
J gene: TRBJ2-7
D gene: -

CDR3 protein: CASSRSLADTQYF
CDR3 DNA: TGTGCCAGCAGTCGCTCTCTAGCAGATACGCAGTATTTT
V gene: TRBV6-5
clone size: once
J gene: TRBJ2-3
D gene: -